This T cell receptor beta chain comes out of a study of cytomegalovirus exposure and HLA in healthy donors. General study results and limits: The HLA-A and HLA-B alleles of most subjects were reportedly predicted accurately from TCR beta sequences. Being productive about 87% or about 30% of the time was typical of most TCR beta V segments in an earlier analysis. Most CMV-associated TCR beta chains were later found to appear HLA-restricted.

Donors showed nominal health when sampled, although they likely had unrecorded immune exposures. A word on this clone: No antigen is known for it.

Primers included in the PCR were 60 Vbeta and 13 Jbeta primers. Profiled with immunoSEQ multiplex PCR; TCRdb holds only in-frame clones, not every one. The data show about 160,000 clones, almost 80% seen once. The V gene end was trimmed by 6 bases and the J gene end by 8 bases; junction bases not matched to a gene: 6. CDR3 size: 13 residues. The germline gives CDR1 MDHEN, CDR2 SYDVKM. The V gene is TRBV28, the J gene TRBJ1-4; the match to TRBD1 covers 7 bases. The specimen was PBMCs. This clonotype was obtained from a woman between 50 and 59 years old in good health and CMV-seropositive. The CDR3 reads CASRQGSKEKLFF. In DNA, the CDR3 is TGTGCCAGCAGACAGGGGAGTAAAGAAAAACTGTTTTTT. Combining the CDR3 with reference TRBV28 and TRBJ1-4 gives the whole variable domain DVKVTQSSRYLVKRTGEKVFLECVQDMDHENMFWYRQDPGLGLRLIYFSYDVKMKEKGDIPEGYSVSREKKERFSLILESASTNQTSMYLCASRQGSKEKLFFGSGTQLSVL.